These 22 T cell receptor beta chains came from one sample sequenced in a study of beta chain features in type 1 diabetes. Their recognized antigens are unknown. The study's findings and limits: TCRB CDR3 length was moderately but significantly reduced in all four CD4+ subsets of Type 1 diabetes patients.

The whole isolated RNA underwent reverse transcription, so sequencing captured expressed TCRB transcripts. Libraries were prepared by immunoSEQ multiplex PCR; TCRdb keeps only in-frame clonotypes and omits some of them. The table shows about 370,000 clones, with over 9% occurring only once. Material: central memory CD4+ T cells from blood. These receptors were obtained from a man in his thirties or forties with type 1 diabetes.

The chain has TRBV28 and TRBJ1-2; D remains unclear. V was shortened by 5 bases and J by 3 bases, with 16 bases between the two germline ends. This CDR3 has 15 residues. Per the germline V gene, CDR1 is MDHEN and CDR2 is SYDVKM. Written as DNA, the CDR3 is TGTGCCAGCAGTCACCCCAGAAGGACCGACTATGGCTACACCTTC. Its translation: CASSHPRRTDYGYTF.

The V gene is TRBV15, the J gene TRBJ2-3; 7 nucleotides align to TRBD2. The CDR3 is made up of 15 amino acids. The germline CDR1 and CDR2 sequences are LNHNV and YYDKDF (reference sequence). Trimming cost V 3 bases and J 8 bases; bases outside gene matches: 11. DNA of the CDR3: TGTGCCACCAGCAGCCGGGACTACCGTGGGGGTACGCAGTATTTT. Translating gives CATSSRDYRGGTQYF. Full variable domain (rest looked up from reference TRBV15 and TRBJ2-3): DAMVIQNPRYQVTQFGKPVTLSCSQTLNHNVMYWYQQKSSQAPKLLFHYYDKDFNNEADTPDNFQSRRPNTSFCFLDIRSPGLGDTAMYLCATSSRDYRGGTQYFGPGTRLTVL.

In this sample, this clone turned up a few times. The V and J genes are TRBV2 and TRBJ2-1; D is uncertain. V was cut by 6 bases and J by 0 bases, with 12 bases left in between. The CDR3 is 15 residues long. Germline V CDR1 and CDR2: SNHLY, FYNNEI. The CDR3 is CASSTQRSSYNEQFF. As DNA, the CDR3 is TGTGCCAGCAGCACACAGCGTTCCTCCTACAATGAGCAGTTCTTC.

The chain is built from TRBV7-2 and TRBJ2-1, with 9 bases that match TRBD2. J gave up 10 bases and V 1 base, and 2 bases lay outside the gene matches. CDR1 and CDR2 (germline): SGHTA, FQGNSA. The CDR3 runs 13 residues. CDR3 sequence reads: CASSLEREAEQFF. The CDR3 region has the DNA TGTGCCAGCAGCTTAGAGCGGGAGGCAGAGCAGTTCTTC.

In its sample, this clone was seen a few times. V is TRBV6-1 and J is TRBJ2-3, with 7 bases matching TRBD1. After removal of 6 bases from V and 0 bases from J, the junction contained 6 bases not matched to a gene. The germline V gene has CDR1 MNHNS and CDR2 SASEGT. This CDR3 contains 15 residues. The chain's CDR3 is CASSVRGQSTDTQYF. The DNA of the CDR3 is TGTGCCAGCAGCGTCCGGGGACAGAGCACAGATACGCAGTATTTT.

This clone was counted once. The rearrangement links TRBV19 to TRBJ2-7; D is unresolved. Trimming removed 4 bases from V and 0 bases from J, with 7 bases in between. This CDR3 has 13 amino acids. The germline gives CDR1 LNHDA, CDR2 SQIVND (reference sequence). The CDR3 spells CASSSLPSYEQYF. For the CDR3, the DNA is TGTGCCAGTAGTAGTCTACCCTCCTACGAGCAGTACTTC.

Only a few counts were recorded for this clone. This chain uses TRBV15 with TRBJ2-1; 8 bases agree with TRBD2. The CDR3 covers 16 residues. From germline, CDR1 is LNHNV and CDR2 YYDKDF (reference sequence). V was clipped by 3 bases and J by 10 bases; unmatched bases: 14. Written as DNA, the CDR3 is TGTGCCACCAGCAGGGACTCCGGGACTAGTAGTATCGAGCAGTTCTTC. Its translation: CATSRDSGTSSIEQFF.

The chain employs TRBV7-8 and TRBJ2-1, with TRBD1 identical over 9 bases. Trimming at V came to 3 bases and at J to 6 bases, leaving 15 bases not matched to a gene. This CDR3 has 18 residues. The germline CDR1 and CDR2 sequences are SGHVS and FQNEAQ. Here the CDR3 DNA reads TGTGCCAGCAGCTTCGGAACCGGAGGACAGGGGCCCCGCAATGAGCAGTTCTTC. Translated: CASSFGTGGQGPRNEQFF.

The CDR3, as DNA: TGTGCCAGCAGCTTAGCATTGCCGGGCTCTGGAAACACCATATATTTT. Its protein is CASSLALPGSGNTIYF. The chain has TRBV7-6 and TRBJ1-3; no clear D gene. The CDR3 consists of 16 residues. Germline V gene lookup returns CDR1 SGHVS and CDR2 FNYEAQ. The V gene lost 0 bases and the J gene lost 0 bases, with 9 bases spanning the gap.

This clone was counted between two and nine times. The rearrangement uses TRBV10-3 and TRBJ1-5; no definite D call. The CDR3 sequence is 13 residues long. Looked up from germline, CDR1 is ENHRY and CDR2 is SYGVKD. V lost 4 bases and J 4 bases, leaving 8 bases between the germline ends. CDR3 residues: CAISAVINQPQHF. DNA of the CDR3: TGTGCCATCAGTGCGGTGATAAATCAGCCCCAGCATTTT.

This clone came up many times. The rearrangement links TRBV4-3 to TRBJ1-2, with D possibly being TRBD1 (5 bases). The CDR3 is 16 residues long. Per the germline V gene, CDR1 is LGHNA and CDR2 is YSLEER. V was pared by 1 base and J by 2 bases, with 14 bases between. The CDR3 DNA sequence: TGCGCCAGCAGCCAAGCAGGGAATAAGAAGAACTATGGCTACACCTTC. Translating it yields CASSQAGNKKNYGYTF.

In its sample, this clone was seen a few times. The chain employs TRBV7-9 and TRBJ2-3, with a weak D call TRBD1 (5 bases). Trimming stripped 7 bases from V and 0 bases from J, with 14 bases between. This CDR3 has 15 amino acids. Per germline, CDR1 SEHNR and CDR2 FQNEAQ (reference sequence). This CDR3 reads CASTLREYSTDTQYF. DNA of the CDR3: TGTGCCAGCACCCTCAGGGAATATAGCACAGATACGCAGTATTTT.

This chain joins TRBV29-1 and TRBJ2-7; no clear D. V lost 6 bases and J lost 0, with 9 bases in between. This CDR3 is built from 12 residues. Germline V gives CDR1 SQVTM, CDR2 ANQGSEA. CDR3 sequence (DNA): TGCAGCGTCGGCACTCACTCCTACGAGCAGTACTTC. Protein product: CSVGTHSYEQYF.

This clone was detected only a few times. Distinct nucleotide sequences in the sample also encode this CDR3. V is TRBV7-3 and J is TRBJ1-1; TRBD1 matches 8 bases. In germline, CDR1 is SGHTA, CDR2 FQGTGA. V lost 8 bases, J lost 0 bases, and 2 bases stayed unmatched. The CDR3 loop spans 13 amino acids. DNA of the CDR3: TGTGCCAGCCGACAGGGGATGAACACTGAAGCTTTCTTT. As protein: CASRQGMNTEAFF.

This chain links TRBV7-3 with TRBJ2-1; D perhaps matches TRBD1 (6 bases). The CDR3 consists of 13 residues. The ends were cut back, 5 bases at V and 9 bases at J, with 14 bases in the middle. Germline CDR1 is SGHTA and CDR2 is FQGTGA. The CDR3 here is CASSLLGDTEQFF. The CDR3, as DNA: TGTGCCAGCAGCCTCCTGGGGGACACTGAGCAGTTCTTC.

This clone was detected many times. The genes are TRBV14 and TRBJ2-2, with a tentative D call TRBD2 (6 bases). This CDR3 is 13 amino acids long. Germline V gene lookup returns CDR1 SGHDN and CDR2 FVKESK. V gave up 6 bases and J gave up 1 base, with 6 bases separating them. The CDR3 here is CASRGLNTGELFF. The DNA of the CDR3 is TGTGCCAGCAGGGGACTGAACACCGGGGAGCTGTTTTTT.

The chain couples TRBV13 to TRBJ1-2; 7 bases fit TRBD1. The CDR3 runs 15 residues. V trimming: 4 bases; J trimming: 1 base; junction bases outside the gene matches: 6. The V gene's germline CDR1 is PRHDT and CDR2 FYEKMQ (reference sequence). The CDR3 DNA sequence: TGTGCCAGCAGCTCCACAGGGGACAATAACTATGGCTACACCTTC. As protein: CASSSTGDNNYGYTF.

The rearrangement links TRBV6-1 to TRBJ1-2; D call uncertain. The germline V and J ends were trimmed by 3 bases and 8 bases, with 22 bases remaining between them. This CDR3 has 16 amino acids. Per germline, CDR1 MNHNS and CDR2 SASEGT. For the CDR3, the DNA is TGTGCCAGCAGTGATGACCCCTCCGGGATCCCGGGAGGCTACACCTTC. Its translation: CASSDDPSGIPGGYTF.

This clone was recorded a few times. The chain has TRBV7-9 and TRBJ2-1; 9 bases match TRBD2. Losses at the gene ends were 1 base for V and 4 bases for J; bases not matched to a gene: 5. Germline V lookup: CDR1 SEHNR, CDR2 FQNEAQ (reference sequence). The CDR3 extends over 16 amino acids. CDR3 sequence: CASSLDGTSTYNEQFF. The DNA for the CDR3 is TGTGCCAGCAGCTTAGACGGGACTAGCACATACAATGAGCAGTTCTTC.

This clone has a handful of counts. The chain recombines TRBV4-2 with TRBJ1-2, with 10 bases lining up with TRBD1. Trimming cost V 5 bases and J 7 bases; bases outside gene matches: 7. Germline CDR1 reads LGHNA; CDR2 reads YNFKEQ. The CDR3 loop spans 14 amino acids. Written as DNA, the CDR3 is TGTGCCAGCAGCAGCGACAGGGGGCAAGGTGGCTACACCTTC. This encodes CASSSDRGQGGYTF.

This clone turned up a few times. The chain employs TRBV10-3 and TRBJ2-5, with D hard to call. Germline V gene sequence: CDR1 ENHRY, CDR2 SYGVKD. This CDR3 has 14 residues. V dropped 3 bases and J dropped 4 bases, with 12 bases sitting between them. The CDR3 here is CAISEGTVGETQYF. The CDR3 DNA follows: TGTGCCATCAGTGAAGGAACCGTGGGAGAGACCCAGTACTTC.

This sequence joins TRBV5-4 and TRBJ1-2; tentative D call: TRBD1 (6 bases). This CDR3 contains 13 residues. The germline V gene has CDR1 SGHNT and CDR2 YYREEE (reference sequence). Deletions cut 2 bases from V and 8 bases from J, with 13 bases between. The CDR3 spells CASSFGTQEGYTF. CDR3 nucleotides: TGTGCCAGCAGCTTCGGGACACAGGAAGGCTACACCTTC.